A single sample is the source of the 5 T cell receptor beta chains below, sequenced in a study of T-cell reconstitution after alpha-beta-depleted transplantation in children (dated by TCRdb to the mid-2010s). Receptor libraries were prepared by PCR. Sequenced using an Illumina HiSeq 2500. TCR libraries were prepared with molecular barcoding, using unique molecular identifiers to normalize TCRbeta repertoire quantification. Using fastp trimming at Q25 and MiXCR clonotype assembly, TCRdb reanalyzed the public sequencing data and kept in-frame beta chains. Every distinct CDR3 protein forms one entry, paired with its most common genes and DNA. A total of hundreds of thousands of distinct CDR3 sequences appear in this sample, around 9.5% of them only once. The leading ten clones occupy about 6.2% of the sample. Sequencing was performed on PBMCs from the stem cell graft donor, taken from the stem cell graft. The receptors here all came from a human donor who donated a stem cell graft to a child with acute lymphoblastic leukemia.

The V and J genes are TRBV12-3 or TRBV12-4 and TRBJ1-1; 7 bases fit TRBD1. This CDR3 is 14 amino acids long. V lost 2 bases, J lost 4 bases, and 4 bases stayed unmatched. CDR3 DNA sequence: TGTGCCAGCAGTTTATCTGAGGGGGCCACTGAAGCTTTCTTT. This sequence encodes CASSLSEGATEAFF.

This clonotype was found many times. The genes are TRBV5-1 and TRBJ2-3; 10 bases are a match to TRBD2. The CDR3 is 16 amino acids. The germline gives CDR1 SGHRS, CDR2 YFSETQ. Trimming removed 2 bases from V and 1 base from J; junction bases left unmatched: 4. CDR3 DNA sequence: TGCGCCAGCAGCTTTACCGGGACTAGCGGCACAGATACGCAGTATTTT. Translating it yields CASSFTGTSGTDTQYF.

V is TRBV20-1 and J is TRBJ1-1; a weak D match, TRBD1 (6 bases). Germline V lookup: CDR1 DFQATT, CDR2 SNEGSKA (reference sequence). The CDR3 contains 16 residues. Trimming took 3 bases from V and 2 from J, leaving 19 bases between them. CDR3 sequence (DNA): TGCAGTGCTAGGAAGGGACACTCAAGGGACAACACTGAAGCTTTCTTT. Translated, it gives CSARKGHSRDNTEAFF.

In its sample, this clonotype was seen a few times. The rearrangement joins TRBV24-1 to TRBJ1-5; the D gene is possibly TRBD1 (5 bases). The CDR3 spans 16 residues. Germline V gene data show CDR1 as KGHDR and CDR2 as SFDVKD. Trimming took off 3 bases at V and 2 bases at J, with 13 bases between the two ends. CDR3 bases: TGTGCCACCAGTGATGGTTGGGGAGGGGGCAATCAGCCCCAGCATTTT. Translation gives CATSDGWGGGNQPQHF.

V usage is TRBV18 and J usage is TRBJ2-6; D gene ambiguous. V was shortened by 4 bases and J by 0 bases, with 7 bases between the two germline ends. This CDR3 is built from 15 residues. Germline V lookup: CDR1 KGHSH, CDR2 LQKENI. The CDR3 sequence is CASSQGPSGANVLTF. CDR3 coding DNA: TGTGCCAGCTCACAGGGCCCCTCTGGGGCCAACGTCCTGACTTTC. Based on the CDR3 plus reference TRBV18 and TRBJ2-6, the full variable domain is NAGVMQNPRHLVRRRGQEARLRCSPMKGHSHVYWYRQLPEEGLKFMVYLQKENIIDESGMPKERFSAEFPKEGPSILRIQQVVRGDSAAYFCASSQGPSGANVLTFGAGSRLTVL.